The clone carrying this TCR beta chain was recorded many times. Antigen: not known. The CDR3 covers 18 residues. Trimming stripped 2 bases from V and 3 bases from J, with 19 bases between. The germline gives CDR1 MNHNS, CDR2 SASEGT. Time point noted: newly diagnosed GD, antithyroid drugs for less than 3 months. From RNA extracted from PBMCs, the TCR library was made. In Xi'an, China, an endocrinology department was the source of patients. The peripheral blood volume drawn was 8 to 9.5 milliliters, and it was collected into EDTA tubes. This entry is derived from a study of regulatory T cells in long-lasting Graves disease. Arm-PCR with iRepertoire HTBI primers amplified the CDR3 regions for these TCR beta libraries. TCRdb fed the multiplex PCR reads into MiXCR, producing one record per CDR3 protein. The table lists more than 300,000 distinct CDR3 sequences, about 14% of them singletons, with approximately 21% in the top ten.

Findings and caveats of the study: Relative to new patients (around 1,000), persistent patients exhibited greater sharing of public clonotypes (approximately 2,800).

This TCR was recovered from a female donor with Graves disease. The V call is TRBV6-1, the J call TRBJ1-4; D is ambiguous. Here the sequenced sample was peripheral blood mononuclear cells (PBMCs), taken at new diagnosis, from a patient treated with antithyroid drugs. CDR3 protein: CASSEFGVSGRANEKLFF. The CDR3 DNA reads TGTGCCAGCAGTGAATTCGGGGTTAGTGGCAGAGCTAATGAAAAACTGTTTTTT.